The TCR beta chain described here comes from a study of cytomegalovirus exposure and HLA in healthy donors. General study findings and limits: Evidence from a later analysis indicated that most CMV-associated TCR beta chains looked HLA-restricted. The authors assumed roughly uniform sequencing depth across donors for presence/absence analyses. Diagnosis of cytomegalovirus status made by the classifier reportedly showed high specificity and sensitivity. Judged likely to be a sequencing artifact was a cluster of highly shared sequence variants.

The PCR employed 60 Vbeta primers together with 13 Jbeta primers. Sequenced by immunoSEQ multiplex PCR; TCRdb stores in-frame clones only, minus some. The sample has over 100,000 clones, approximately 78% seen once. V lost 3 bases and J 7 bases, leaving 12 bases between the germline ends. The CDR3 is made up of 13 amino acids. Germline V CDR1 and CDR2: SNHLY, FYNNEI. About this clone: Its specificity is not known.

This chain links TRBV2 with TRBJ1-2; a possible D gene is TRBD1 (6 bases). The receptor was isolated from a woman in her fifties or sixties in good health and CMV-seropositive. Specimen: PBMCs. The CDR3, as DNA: TGTGCCAGCAGTGACCGGCAGGGGCCTGGCTACACCTTC. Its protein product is CASSDRQGPGYTF.